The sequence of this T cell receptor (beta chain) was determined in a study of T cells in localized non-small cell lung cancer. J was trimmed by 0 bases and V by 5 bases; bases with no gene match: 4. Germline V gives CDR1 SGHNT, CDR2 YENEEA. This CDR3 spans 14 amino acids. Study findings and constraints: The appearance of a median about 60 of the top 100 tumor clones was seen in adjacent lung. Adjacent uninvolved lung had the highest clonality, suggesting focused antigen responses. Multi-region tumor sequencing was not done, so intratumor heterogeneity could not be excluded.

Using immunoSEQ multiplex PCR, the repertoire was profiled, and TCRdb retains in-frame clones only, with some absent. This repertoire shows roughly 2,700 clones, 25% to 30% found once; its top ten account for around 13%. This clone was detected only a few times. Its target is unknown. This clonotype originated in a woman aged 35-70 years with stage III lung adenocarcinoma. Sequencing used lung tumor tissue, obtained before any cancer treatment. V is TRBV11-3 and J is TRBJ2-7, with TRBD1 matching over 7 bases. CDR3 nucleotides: TGTGCCAGCAGCCCCGACAGGGACTCCTACGAGCAGTACTTC. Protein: CASSPDRDSYEQYF.